Reported below is one TCR beta chain. Its antigen is unidentified. The CDR3 runs 13 residues. The ends were cut back, 10 bases at V and 1 base at J, with 8 bases in the middle. Per germline, CDR1 MNHEY and CDR2 SVGEGT. The data originate from a study of identical twins' blood T cells. Study-level points and caveats: Environmental influences on twin similarity could not be excluded.

MiXCR, run by TCRdb on the 5' RACE reads, gives a single entry per CDR3 protein. This sample has 350,000 to 400,000 distinct CDR3 sequences, with roughly 31% found just once. This sequence originates from a woman between 18 and 55 years old in good health. The chain carries TRBV6-2 or TRBV6-3 and TRBJ2-6; D is perhaps TRBD2 (6 bases). Input material: PBMCs. The CDR3 spells CATRGSGANVLTF. The DNA for the CDR3 is TGTGCCACCCGGGGGTCTGGGGCCAACGTCCTGACTTTC.